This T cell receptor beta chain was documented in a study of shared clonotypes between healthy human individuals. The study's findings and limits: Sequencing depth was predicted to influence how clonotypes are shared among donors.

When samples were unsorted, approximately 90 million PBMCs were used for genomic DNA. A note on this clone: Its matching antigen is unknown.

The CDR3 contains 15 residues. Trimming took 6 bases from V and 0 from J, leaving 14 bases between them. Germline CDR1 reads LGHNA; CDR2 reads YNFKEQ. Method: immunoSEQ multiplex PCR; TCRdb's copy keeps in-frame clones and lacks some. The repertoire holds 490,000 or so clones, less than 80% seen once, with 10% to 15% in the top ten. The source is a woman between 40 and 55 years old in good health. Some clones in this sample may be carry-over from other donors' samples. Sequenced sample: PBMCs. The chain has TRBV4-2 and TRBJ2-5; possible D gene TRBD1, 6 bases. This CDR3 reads CASSETRGYQETQYF. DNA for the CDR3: TGTGCCAGCAGTGAGACAAGGGGGTACCAAGAGACCCAGTACTTC.